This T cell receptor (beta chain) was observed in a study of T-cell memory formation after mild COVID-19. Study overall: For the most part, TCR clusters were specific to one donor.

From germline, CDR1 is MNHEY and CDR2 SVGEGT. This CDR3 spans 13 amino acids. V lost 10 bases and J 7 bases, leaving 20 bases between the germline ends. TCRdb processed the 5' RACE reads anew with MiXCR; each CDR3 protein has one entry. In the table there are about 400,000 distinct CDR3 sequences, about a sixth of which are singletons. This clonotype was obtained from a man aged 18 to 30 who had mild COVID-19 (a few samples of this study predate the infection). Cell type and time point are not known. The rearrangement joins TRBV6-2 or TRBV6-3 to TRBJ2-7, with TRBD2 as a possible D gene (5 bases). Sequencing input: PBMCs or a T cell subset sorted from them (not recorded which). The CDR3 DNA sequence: TGTGCCATCCGATCGGACTCCCACGGGGAGCAGTACGTC. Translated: CAIRSDSHGEQYV.